These 20 T cell receptor beta chains share one sample of origin, sequenced in a study of vaccination and CD4 T cells after COVID-19. Indicated treatment: roughly 10-day PBMC culture with coronavirus spike peptide pools or control peptides (ViraFEST assay). The Oncomine TCR Beta short-read assay was applied to DNA of cultured CD4+ T cells. TCRdb fed the PCR reads into MiXCR, producing one record per CDR3 protein. The data contain some 14,000 distinct CDR3 sequences, less than 65% of them singletons. These receptors have no known antigen. Sequenced here: CD4+ T cells from blood, cultured in vitro, sampled before SARS-CoV-2 vaccination. The source is a human donor who had recovered from COVID-19.

The sample holds one count of this clonotype. The rearrangement joins TRBV9 to TRBJ1-2; D unresolved. The CDR3 has 14 amino acids. Germline-derived CDR1 and CDR2 are SGDLS and YYNGEE. V shed 4 bases and J shed 4 bases, with 14 bases lying between them. The DNA for the CDR3 is TGTGCCAGCAGCCCGACGCCGATGGTCTATGGCTACACCTTC. This codes for CASSPTPMVYGYTF.

This clonotype is a singleton in its sample. The V gene is TRBV20-1, the J gene TRBJ1-3; a weak D match, TRBD1 (5 bases). This CDR3 spans 14 amino acids. The germline gives CDR1 DFQATT, CDR2 SNEGSKA (reference sequence). Trimming stripped 1 base from V and 2 bases from J, with 9 bases between. CDR3 DNA sequence: TGCAGTGCTAGAGTAGTAGGGGCTGGAAACACCATATATTTT. It translates to CSARVVGAGNTIYF.

The chain combines TRBV4-2 with TRBJ1-2, with 11 bases identical to TRBD1. From germline, CDR1 is LGHNA and CDR2 YNFKEQ. The CDR3 loop spans 15 amino acids. Trimming at V came to 0 bases and at J to 6 bases, leaving 3 bases not matched to a gene. DNA for the CDR3: TGTGCCAGCAGCCAAGACCCGGACAGGGGGCATGGCTACACCTTC. Its translation is CASSQDPDRGHGYTF.

This clonotype was counted a single time. The rearrangement uses TRBV5-1 and TRBJ2-5, with 8 nucleotides matching TRBD1. The CDR3 is 16 residues long. V gave up 4 bases and J gave up 7 bases; unmatched junction bases: 15. Germline V gives CDR1 SGHRS, CDR2 YFSETQ. The CDR3 protein is CASSPFRTGRLGTQYF. CDR3 nucleotide sequence: TGCGCCAGCAGCCCCTTTCGGACAGGGCGGTTGGGGACCCAGTACTTC.

The chain joins TRBV4-1 to TRBJ2-7; D is uncertain. The V gene lost 0 bases and the J gene lost 5 bases, with 5 bases spanning the gap. Germline CDR1 is MGHRA and CDR2 is YSYEKL. This CDR3 is built from 12 residues. DNA for the CDR3: TGCGCCAGCAGCCAAGATCTGGACGAGCAGTACTTC. It is translated as CASSQDLDEQYF.

V and J are TRBV6-5 and TRBJ1-1; a weak D match, TRBD1 (5 bases). Germline loops: CDR1 MNHEY, CDR2 SVGAGI. V lost 2 bases and J 2 bases, leaving 15 bases between the germline ends. The CDR3 sequence is 16 residues long. CDR3 sequence reads: CASSYLSVGGNTEAFF. CDR3 bases: TGTGCCAGCAGTTACCTTAGCGTCGGGGGTAACACTGAAGCTTTCTTT.

This chain joins TRBV10-3 and TRBJ2-1, with TRBD2 identical over 13 bases. Germline-derived CDR1 and CDR2 are ENHRY and SYGVKD. The CDR3 consists of 16 residues. The V segment lost 6 bases and the J segment 5 bases; nucleotides outside the gene matches: 7. CDR3 nucleotide sequence: TGTGCCATCAGCAGGACTAGCGGGAGTTCCCACAATGAGCAGTTCTTC. Its translation is CAISRTSGSSHNEQFF.

This clonotype was counted a single time. In DNA, the CDR3 is TGTGCCAGCAGCTTAGAGTCTACCTACGAGCAGTACTTC. It yields the protein CASSLESTYEQYF. V is TRBV11-3 and J is TRBJ2-7; D call uncertain. CDR1 is SGHNT and CDR2 is YENEEA in the germline V gene. This CDR3 has 13 amino acids. V was cut by 0 bases and J by 2 bases, with 5 bases left in between.

V gene TRBV20-1 combines with J gene TRBJ2-1; 8 nucleotides agree with TRBD2. Looked up from germline, CDR1 is DFQATT and CDR2 is SNEGSKA (reference sequence). With 5 bases clipped from V and 5 bases from J, the junction kept 14 bases outside the gene matches. CDR3 length equals 16 residues. CDR3 loop: CSAAQTTSGRDNEQFF. The CDR3 DNA reads as TGCAGTGCTGCGCAAACAACTAGCGGCCGGGACAATGAGCAGTTCTTC.

This clonotype turned up a few times. V gene TRBV2 combines with J gene TRBJ1-5; no clear D. The CDR3 totals 13 residues. Germline V gives CDR1 SNHLY, CDR2 FYNNEI. With 7 bases removed from V and 4 bases from J, the gap between germline ends came to 11 bases. As DNA, the CDR3 is TGTGCCAGCACCTACAGCGGGAATCAGCCCCAGCATTTT. Its translation: CASTYSGNQPQHF.

The V and J genes are TRBV7-6 and TRBJ2-3; D perhaps matches TRBD2 (6 bases). CDR1 and CDR2 (germline): SGHVS, FNYEAQ. The CDR3 sequence is 13 residues long. The V gene lost 5 bases and the J gene lost 5 bases, with 11 bases spanning the gap. CDR3 in DNA: TGTGCCAGCAGCCGGAGGGCGGGAGATACGCAGTATTTT. Protein sequence: CASSRRAGDTQYF.

The chain couples TRBV20-1 to TRBJ2-3; 9 positions match TRBD2. V gave up 2 bases and J gave up 1 base; unmatched junction bases: 4. This CDR3 has 15 residues. CDR1 DFQATT and CDR2 SNEGSKA come from the germline V gene (reference sequence). CDR3 sequence: CSARILAGRTDTQYF. The CDR3 DNA reads as TGCAGTGCTAGAATCCTAGCGGGACGCACAGATACGCAGTATTTT.

The chain couples TRBV15 to TRBJ2-5; TRBD2 matches 9 bases. In germline, CDR1 is LNHNV, CDR2 YYDKDF (reference sequence). J was trimmed by 5 bases and V by 3 bases; bases with no gene match: 7. This CDR3 contains 15 residues. The CDR3 here is CATSRRRGGPETQYF. Here the CDR3 DNA reads TGTGCCACCAGCAGGCGGCGGGGGGGCCCCGAGACCCAGTACTTC.

The chain combines TRBV7-2 with TRBJ2-2, with 11 bases fitting TRBD2. The germline V gene has CDR1 SGHTA and CDR2 FQGNSA. The CDR3 length is 15 residues. V shed 4 bases and J 7 bases; nucleotides not matched to a gene: 5. The CDR3 sequence: CASSSATSGVGELFF. CDR3 DNA: TGTGCCAGCAGCTCCGCGACTAGCGGGGTCGGGGAGCTGTTTTTT.

The genes are TRBV19 and TRBJ1-2; D perhaps matches TRBD1 (6 bases). The CDR3 runs 14 residues. V gave up 1 base and J gave up 6 bases, with 12 bases separating them. In germline, CDR1 is LNHDA, CDR2 SQIVND (reference sequence). CDR3: CASSIGGRGDGYTF. The CDR3 DNA reads as TGTGCCAGTAGTATAGGGGGCAGGGGAGATGGCTACACCTTC.

J is TRBJ2-2 and V is TRBV6-1; no clear D gene. CDR3 length: 14 amino acids. V shed 6 bases and J shed 4 bases, with 12 bases lying between them. Germline CDR1 is MNHNS and CDR2 is SASEGT. CDR3 nucleotides: TGTGCCAGCAGGATAACAAGACGCACCGGGGAGCTGTTTTTT. Residues: CASRITRRTGELFF.

The rearrangement links TRBV24-1 to TRBJ1-2, with D uncertain. The V and J ends lost 3 bases and 0 bases respectively, with 7 bases between them. Per the germline V gene, CDR1 is KGHDR and CDR2 is SFDVKD. The CDR3 length is 14 residues. As DNA, the CDR3 is TGTGCCACCAGTGATCCGGGGACTAACTATGGCTACACCTTC. Its translation is CATSDPGTNYGYTF.

Only a few counts were recorded for this clonotype. V is TRBV19 and J is TRBJ1-2; 9 positions match TRBD1. V was clipped by 7 bases and J by 3 bases; unmatched bases: 3. The CDR3 loop spans 13 amino acids. Germline V lookup: CDR1 LNHDA, CDR2 SQIVND (reference sequence). In DNA, the CDR3 is TGTGCCAGTACCTGGACAGGGGACTATGGCTACACCTTC. Translation gives CASTWTGDYGYTF. Filled out from reference TRBV19 and TRBJ1-2, the complete variable domain reads DGGITQSPKYLFRKEGQNVTLSCEQNLNHDAMYWYRQDPGQGLRLIYYSQIVNDFQKGDIAEGYSVSREKKESFPLTVTSAQKNPTAFYLCASTWTGDYGYTFGSGTRLTVV.

Only a few counts were recorded for this clonotype. The rearrangement links TRBV20-1 to TRBJ2-7; 7 nucleotides line up with TRBD1. This CDR3 has 17 residues. Trimming removed 0 bases from V and 3 bases from J; junction bases left unmatched: 14. CDR1 is DFQATT and CDR2 is SNEGSKA in the germline V gene (reference sequence). The chain's CDR3 is CSARDPGQPNSRYEQYF. For the CDR3, the DNA is TGCAGTGCTAGAGACCCGGGACAGCCAAACTCCCGCTACGAGCAGTACTTC.

The J gene is TRBJ2-3, the V gene TRBV6-2 or TRBV6-3, with 7 bases lining up with TRBD1. Trimming removed 2 bases from V and 4 bases from J; junction bases left unmatched: 12. Germline assignment: CDR1 MNHEY and CDR2 SVGEGT. The CDR3 sequence is 17 residues long. The CDR3 region is CASSYGGRGMSPDTQYF. DNA for the CDR3: TGTGCCAGCAGTTACGGGGGCAGGGGGATGAGCCCAGATACGCAGTATTTT.